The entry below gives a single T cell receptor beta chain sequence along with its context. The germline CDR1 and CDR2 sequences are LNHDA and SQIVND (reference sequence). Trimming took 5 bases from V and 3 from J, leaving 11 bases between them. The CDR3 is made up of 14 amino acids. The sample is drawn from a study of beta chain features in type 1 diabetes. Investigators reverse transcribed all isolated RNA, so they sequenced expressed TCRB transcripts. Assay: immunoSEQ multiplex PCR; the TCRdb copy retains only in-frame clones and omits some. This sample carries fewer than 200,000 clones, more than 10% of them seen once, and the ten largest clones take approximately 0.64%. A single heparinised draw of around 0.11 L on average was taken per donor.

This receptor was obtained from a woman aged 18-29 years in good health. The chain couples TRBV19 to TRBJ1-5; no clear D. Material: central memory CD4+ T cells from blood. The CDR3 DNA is TGTGCCAGTAGTTTACGACACGACAATCAGCCCCAGCATTTT. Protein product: CASSLRHDNQPQHF. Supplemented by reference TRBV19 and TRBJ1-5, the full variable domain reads DGGITQSPKYLFRKEGQNVTLSCEQNLNHDAMYWYRQDPGQGLRLIYYSQIVNDFQKGDIAEGYSVSREKKESFPLTVTSAQKNPTAFYLCASSLRHDNQPQHFGDGTRLSIL.